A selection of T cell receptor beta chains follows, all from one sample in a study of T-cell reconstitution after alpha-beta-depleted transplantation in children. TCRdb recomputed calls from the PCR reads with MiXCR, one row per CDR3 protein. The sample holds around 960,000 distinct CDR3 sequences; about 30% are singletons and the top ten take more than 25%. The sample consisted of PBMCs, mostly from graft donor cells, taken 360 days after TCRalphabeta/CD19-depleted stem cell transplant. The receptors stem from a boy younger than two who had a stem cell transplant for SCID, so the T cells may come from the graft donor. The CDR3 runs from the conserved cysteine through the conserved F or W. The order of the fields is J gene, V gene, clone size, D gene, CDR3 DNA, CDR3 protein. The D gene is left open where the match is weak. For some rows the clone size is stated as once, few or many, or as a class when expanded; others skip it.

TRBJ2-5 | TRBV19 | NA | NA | TGTGCCAGTAGTATGACCCTTGGGTGGACCCAGTACTTC | CASSMTLGWTQYF
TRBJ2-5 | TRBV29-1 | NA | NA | TGCAGCGTTTACGGAGAGACCCAGTACTTC | CSVYGETQYF
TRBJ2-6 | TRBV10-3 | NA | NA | TGTGCCATCTGCGACTCTGGGGCCAACGTCCTGACTTTC | CAICDSGANVLTF
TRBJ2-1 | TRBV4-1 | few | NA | TGCGCCAGCAGTACACAAGTCTCGATGGCAATGATCGTCTACAATGAGCAGTTCTTC | CASSTQVSMAMIVYNEQFF
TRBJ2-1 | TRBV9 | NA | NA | TGTGCCAGCAGCGTAGCTTTTGGACAGGGAGGGTATGAGCAGTTCTTC | CASSVAFGQGGYEQFF
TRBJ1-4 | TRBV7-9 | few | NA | TGTGCCAGCAGCTTTGACAGAGACCCAGCTAATGAAAAACTGTTTTTT | CASSFDRDPANEKLFF
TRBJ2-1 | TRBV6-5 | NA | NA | TGTGCCAGCAGTTCCGACAGGCCTCGAGGCGATGAGCAGTTCTTC | CASSSDRPRGDEQFF
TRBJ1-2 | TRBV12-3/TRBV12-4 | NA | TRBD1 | TGTGCCACCTACGGGGGACAGCTTAACTATGGCTACACCTTC | CATYGGQLNYGYTF
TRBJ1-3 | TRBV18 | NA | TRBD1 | TGTGCCAGCTCACCTCAACACGCGGACAGGGCCGAGGCTTTT | CASSPQHADRAEAF
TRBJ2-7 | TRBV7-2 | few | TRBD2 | TGTGCCAGCAGCTTAAAGGCACTAGCGGGGAGCTCCTACGAGCAGTACTTC | CASSLKALAGSSYEQYF
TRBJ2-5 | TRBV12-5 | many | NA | TGTGCTAGTGGTTCCGGACGGAACCAAGAGACCCAGTACTTC | CASGSGRNQETQYF
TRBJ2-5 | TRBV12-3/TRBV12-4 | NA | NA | TGTGCCAGCAGTGCGTGGACAACACAAGAGACCCAGTACTTC | CASSAWTTQETQYF
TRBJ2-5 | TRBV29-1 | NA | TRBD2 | TGCAGCGTTGAGTTTGGATTAGCGGGCCCTCAAGAGACCCAGTACTTC | CSVEFGLAGPQETQYF
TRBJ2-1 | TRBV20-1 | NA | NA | TGCAGTGCCCCCATCGTGGACCATCGCAATGAGCAGTTCTTC | CSAPIVDHRNEQFF
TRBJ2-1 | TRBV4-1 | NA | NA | TGCGCCAGCAGCCAAGATCAGGCGACAGGGAGGGACAATGAGCAGTTCTTC | CASSQDQATGRDNEQFF
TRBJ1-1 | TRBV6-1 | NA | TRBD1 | TGTGCCGGAGGCGGGGGCAGGGGGTTGAACACTGAAGCTTTCTTT | CAGGGGRGLNTEAFF
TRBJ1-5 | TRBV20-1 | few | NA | TGCAGTGCTAGACGCCTAAAGGGGTTTCAGCCCCAGCATTTT | CSARRLKGFQPQHF
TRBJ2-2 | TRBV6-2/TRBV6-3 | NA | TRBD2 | TGTGCCAGCAGTTATCCTCTAGCGGGGCGTCGTCGGGTAGTCGGGGAGCTGTTTTTT | CASSYPLAGRRRVVGELFF
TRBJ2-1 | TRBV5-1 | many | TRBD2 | TGCGCCCTAAGGGACTACCCGTTTAATGAGCAGTTCTTC | CALRDYPFNEQFF
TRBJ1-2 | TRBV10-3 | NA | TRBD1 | TGTGCCATCAGTGAGCCCGAGGTGGACAGGGGTGGCTACACCTTC | CAISEPEVDRGGYTF
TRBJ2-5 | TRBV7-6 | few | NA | TGTGCCAGCAGCGCGGGGACTGGGACAGCACAAGAGACCCAGTACTTC | CASSAGTGTAQETQYF
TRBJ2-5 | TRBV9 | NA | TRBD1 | TGTGCCAGCAGCGCCCCTGGGGGGGACAGGGGCGAGACCCAGTACTTC | CASSAPGGDRGETQYF
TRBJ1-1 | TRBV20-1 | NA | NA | TGCAGTGCTAGAGAAGGGGGGAGTTGGACTGAAGCTTTCTTT | CSAREGGSWTEAFF
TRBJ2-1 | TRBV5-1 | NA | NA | TGCGCCAGCAGCGAGCTCGGTCCCTCCTACAATGAGCAGTTCTTC | CASSELGPSYNEQFF
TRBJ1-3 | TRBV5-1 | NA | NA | TGCGCCAGCAGCCTTGATTACTCCCCACCGGGAAACACCATATATTTT | CASSLDYSPPGNTIYF
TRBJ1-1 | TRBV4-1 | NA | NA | TGCGCCAGCAGCCACATAGACGGGGGGGCTGAAGCTTTCTTT | CASSHIDGGAEAFF
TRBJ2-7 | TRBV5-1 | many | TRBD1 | TGCGCCAGCAGTTGGACAGGGACCTACGAGCAGTACTTC | CASSWTGTYEQYF
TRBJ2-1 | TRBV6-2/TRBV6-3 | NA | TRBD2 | TGTGCCAGCAAGATAGCGGGGGGGGCCGATGAGCAGTTCTTC | CASKIAGGADEQFF
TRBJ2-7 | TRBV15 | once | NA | TGTGCCACCAGCAGAGCCGGTTTGGGGAACGAGCAGTACTTC | CATSRAGLGNEQYF
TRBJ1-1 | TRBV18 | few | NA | TGTGCCAGCTCACCACTCCCCCCCAGGGATTACGGCACTGAAGCTTTCTTT | CASSPLPPRDYGTEAFF
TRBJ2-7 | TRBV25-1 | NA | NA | TGTGCCAGCAGTCTAACTGAAGATAGGCAGTACTTC | CASSLTEDRQYF
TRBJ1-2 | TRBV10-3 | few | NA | TGTGCCATCAGTGCGGACAGTTATGGCTACACCTTC | CAISADSYGYTF
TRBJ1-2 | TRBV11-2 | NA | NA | TGTGCCAGCAGCCGCGACAGCACCCTGTCTAACTATGGCTACACCTTC | CASSRDSTLSNYGYTF
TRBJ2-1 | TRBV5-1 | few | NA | TGCGCCAGCAGCTTGGGGGGAACACAGAACAATGAGCAGTTCTTC | CASSLGGTQNNEQFF
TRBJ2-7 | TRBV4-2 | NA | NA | TGTGCCAGCAGCCAAGGCCAGGGGCAGGGTTACGAGCAGTACTTC | CASSQGQGQGYEQYF
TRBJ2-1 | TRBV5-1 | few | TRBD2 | TGCGCCAGCAGCTCCCTTGCGGGGGGTTCCGGTGAGCAGTTCTTC | CASSSLAGGSGEQFF
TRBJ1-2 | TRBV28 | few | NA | TGTGCCAGCAGTAACGGGGGGGTATATGGCTACACCTTC | CASSNGGVYGYTF
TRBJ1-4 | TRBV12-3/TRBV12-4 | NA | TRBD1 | TGTGCCAGCAGCTCACAGGGGGCCCTTGGGGAAAAACTGTTTTTT | CASSSQGALGEKLFF
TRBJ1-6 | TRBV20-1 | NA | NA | TGCAGTGCTAGAGATAGGACCACCGGGACCCCGGGCGTGTCACCCCTCCACTTT | CSARDRTTGTPGVSPLHF
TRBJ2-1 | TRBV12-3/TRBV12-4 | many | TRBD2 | TGTGCCAGCAGTCCGACTAGCGGGGGGAGCTCCTACAATGAGCAGTTCTTC | CASSPTSGGSSYNEQFF